This TCR beta chain was retrieved from a study of graft-versus-host responses after intestinal transplantation. Study at large: Recipients across the board were started on anti-thymocyte globulin induction, then kept on tacrolimus and steroids for roughly 3 years.

The study, taken as a whole, reports: GvH clones surfaced in recipient marrow, some emerging earlier in ileum or blood.

The V end was cut by 6 bases, the J end by 8 bases, with 13 bases between. The germline V gene has CDR1 LNHNV and CDR2 YYDKDF (reference sequence). CDR3 length: 13 amino acids. TCRdb's copy holds only in-frame clones and misses some; the assay was immunoSEQ multiplex PCR. In the table there are roughly 120,000 clones, approximately 95% of which are singletons. A note on this clone: No antigen is known for it.

This receptor was identified in a human donor who received an intestinal transplant. J is TRBJ1-4 and V is TRBV15, with a possible D match to TRBD1 (5 bases). The sample here was unstimulated CD8+ T cells sorted from spleen or lymph node cells, taken before intestinal transplant. The chain's CDR3 is CATRGVGWEKLFF. DNA for the CDR3: TGTGCCACCAGGGGGGTTGGGTGGGAAAAACTGTTTTTT.